Ten or more counts support the clone carrying this TCR beta chain. The antigen remains undetermined. Scientists amplified the TCR beta CDR3 regions from RNA transcripts. RT-PCR in the first round used HTBI primers; a second-round multiplex PCR followed. From the multiplex PCR reads, TCRdb called clonotypes with MiXCR, one entry per CDR3 protein. The table shows about 400,000 distinct CDR3 sequences, with 15% to 20% occurring only once. The data were obtained in a study of Graves' ophthalmopathy and Graves' hyperthyroidism. Regarding the study as a whole: Progression of ophthalmopathy was predicted by the model with about 66% sensitivity and 72.22% specificity.

After removal of 4 bases from V and 2 bases from J, the junction contained 6 bases not matched to a gene. Germline V gives CDR1 MNHEY, CDR2 SVGEGT. The CDR3 is made up of 18 amino acids. The sequence was collected from a young woman with Graves' ophthalmopathy. J is TRBJ2-6 and V is TRBV6-2 or TRBV6-3, with 12 bases lining up with TRBD2. Sequenced: peripheral blood. The CDR3 region has the DNA TGTGCCAGCAGTTCGACTAGCGGGAGTCCCCCTGGGGCCAACGTCCTGACTTTC. This encodes CASSSTSGSPPGANVLTF.